These 9 T cell receptor beta chains originate from one sample sequenced in a study of T cell responses to AZD1222 COVID-19 vaccine. Clones were sequenced by immunoSEQ multiplex PCR, and TCRdb holds only the in-frame ones, with some missing. Of around 260,000 clones listed, just over 90% were seen once; the top ten hold roughly 0.5%. The starting material was peripheral blood, obtained on day 0 of AZD1222 vaccination. All receptors come from an adult in good health.

This chain connects TRBV6-5 to TRBJ1-5; TRBD1 aligns across 7 bases. This CDR3 region has 13 residues. Germline V gives CDR1 MNHEY, CDR2 SVGAGI. J lost 4 bases, V lost 5 bases, and 2 bases had no gene match. CDR3 protein: CASSQQGNQPQHF. The CDR3 DNA is TGTGCCAGCAGTCAACAGGGGAATCAGCCCCAGCATTTT.

The rearrangement uses TRBV18 and TRBJ1-1; D not resolved. The CDR3 extends over 14 amino acids. CDR1 is KGHSH and CDR2 is LQKENI in the germline V gene. Deletions cut 3 bases from V and 1 base from J, with 9 bases between. The CDR3 spells CASSPLGPNTEAFF. DNA for the CDR3: TGTGCCAGCTCACCCCTTGGTCCGAACACTGAAGCTTTCTTT.

This chain links TRBV28 with TRBJ1-1; D perhaps matches TRBD1 (6 bases). The ends were cut back, 11 bases at V and 3 bases at J, with 25 bases in the middle. This CDR3 has 16 amino acids. Per germline, CDR1 MDHEN and CDR2 SYDVKM. CDR3 sequence: CAAAIKQGTYHTEAFF. The CDR3 bases are TGTGCCGCAGCGATAAAACAGGGTACGTATCACACTGAAGCTTTCTTT. Filled out from reference TRBV28 and TRBJ1-1, the complete variable domain reads DVKVTQSSRYLVKRTGEKVFLECVQDMDHENMFWYRQDPGLGLRLIYFSYDVKMKEKGDIPEGYSVSREKKERFSLILESASTNQTSMYLCAAAIKQGTYHTEAFFGQGTRLTVV.

The chain carries TRBV6-4 and TRBJ1-6; tentatively, D is TRBD1 (5 bases). CDR3 length: 15 residues. Germline V gene data show CDR1 as MRHNA and CDR2 as SNTAGT. Trimming pared 6 bases from V and 7 bases from J, leaving 16 bases between. The DNA of the CDR3 is TGTGCCAGCAGCGCTAGAGGGGTGGGGAATTCACCCCTCCACTTT. Translation: CASSARGVGNSPLHF.

This CDR3 is CASSLTALAGANVLTF. The CDR3 nucleotides are TGCGCCAGCAGCTTGACCGCTTTGGCTGGGGCCAACGTCCTGACTTTC. V usage is TRBV5-1 and J usage is TRBJ2-6; the D is unclear. Germline loops: CDR1 SGHRS, CDR2 YFSETQ. The V gene lost 1 base and the J gene lost 2 bases, with 10 bases spanning the gap. CDR3 length: 16 amino acids.

CDR3 nucleotides: TGTGCCAGTACCCCAGGGGGCTCGGGCACTGAAGCTTTCTTT. The encoded protein is CASTPGGSGTEAFF. The chain combines TRBV19 with TRBJ1-1; TRBD1 agrees at 8 bases. Germline loops: CDR1 LNHDA, CDR2 SQIVND (reference sequence). The CDR3 spans 14 residues. V gave up 7 bases and J gave up 4 bases; unmatched junction bases: 8.

The gene calls are TRBV18 and TRBJ2-5; no firm D call. Between the trimmed V and J ends, which lost 3 bases and 3 bases, there was a span of 8 bases. The CDR3 loop spans 13 amino acids. Germline CDR1 is KGHSH and CDR2 is LQKENI. The CDR3 DNA reads TGTGCCAGCTCACCCGGAGTTGAAGAGACCCAGTACTTC. Protein: CASSPGVEETQYF.

This chain links TRBV4-3 with TRBJ2-7; TRBD1 agrees at 7 bases. Trimming cost V 2 bases and J 5 bases; bases outside gene matches: 3. The CDR3 extends over 13 amino acids. Germline V CDR1 and CDR2: LGHNA, YSLEER. The CDR3 protein is CASSQLQGNEQYF. Written as DNA, the CDR3 is TGCGCCAGCAGCCAATTACAGGGGAACGAGCAGTACTTC.

The V and J genes are TRBV9 and TRBJ1-6, with 10 bases matching TRBD1. This CDR3 contains 16 residues. The germline CDR1 and CDR2 sequences are SGDLS and YYNGEE. Germline trimming cut 4 bases from V and 13 bases from J; bases unmatched to any gene: 14. CDR3 sequence (DNA): TGTGCCAGCAGCATAGGACAGGGGGGGATATTGTCTCCCCTCCACTTT. This codes for CASSIGQGGILSPLHF.